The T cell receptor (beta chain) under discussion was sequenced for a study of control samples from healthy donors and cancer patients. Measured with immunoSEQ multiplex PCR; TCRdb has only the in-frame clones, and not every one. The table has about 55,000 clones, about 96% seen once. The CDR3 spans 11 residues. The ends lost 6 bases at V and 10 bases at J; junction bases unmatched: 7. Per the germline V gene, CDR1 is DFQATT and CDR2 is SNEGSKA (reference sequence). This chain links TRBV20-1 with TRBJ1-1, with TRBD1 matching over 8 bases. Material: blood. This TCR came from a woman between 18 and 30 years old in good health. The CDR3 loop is CSALLGTGAFF. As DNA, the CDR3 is TGCAGTGCCCTTTTAGGGACAGGAGCTTTCTTT.